The table lists the clone carrying this TCR beta chain with a few counts. The antigen remains unidentified. V lost 3 bases and J lost 0, with 8 bases in between. The germline V gene has CDR1 KGHSH and CDR2 LQKENI. This CDR3 has 14 amino acids. This sample was taken from a study of T cell repertoires in cytomegalovirus infection. In TCRdb, the reads were re-called with MiXCR into one record per CDR3 protein. The table has a few hundred thousand distinct CDR3 sequences, 25% seen once. The chain combines TRBV18 with TRBJ1-2, with D unresolved. This TCR was sampled from a human donor in good health (CMV status not recorded). Some clones in this sample may be carry-over from other donors' samples. The sample here was cultured PBMCs, taken from culture after CMV antigen stimulation. CDR3 DNA: TGTGCCAGCTCACCTCCCGGGTCTAACTATGGCTACACCTTC. Protein sequence: CASSPPGSNYGYTF.